One sample yielded the 29 T cell receptor beta chains listed below, sequenced in a study of OX40 agonist ivuxolimab in advanced cancers. TCRdb's table, derived via immunoSEQ multiplex PCR, lists solely in-frame clones and lacks some. This repertoire shows 50,000 to 70,000 clones, 83% found once; its top ten account for 3% to 3.5%. The sample here was CD4+ or CD8+ T cells sorted from blood, taken in a trial of the OX40 agonist ivuxolimab. The receptors stem from an adult with an advanced solid tumor such as melanoma, head and neck, liver or kidney cancer.

The CDR3 sequence is CASSLERGSYGYTF. DNA for the CDR3: TGTGCCAGCAGCTTAGAGAGGGGGAGCTATGGCTACACCTTC. V is TRBV7-2 and J is TRBJ1-2; possible D gene TRBD1, 6 bases. Germline V gene data show CDR1 as SGHTA and CDR2 as FQGNSA. Deletions cut 1 base from V and 4 bases from J, with 10 bases between. The CDR3 totals 14 residues.

This chain links TRBV18 with TRBJ1-4; TRBD1 matches at 9 bases. Losses at the gene ends were 3 bases for V and 2 bases for J; bases not matched to a gene: 4. The CDR3 consists of 16 residues. Germline lookup yields CDR1 KGHSH and CDR2 LQKENI. CDR3 in amino acids: CASSPQTGGTNEKLFF. Written as DNA, the CDR3 is TGTGCCAGCTCACCGCAGACAGGGGGGACTAATGAAAAACTGTTTTTT. Full variable domain (outside the CDR3, taken from reference TRBV18 and TRBJ1-4): NAGVMQNPRHLVRRRGQEARLRCSPMKGHSHVYWYRQLPEEGLKFMVYLQKENIIDESGMPKERFSAEFPKEGPSILRIQQVVRGDSAAYFCASSPQTGGTNEKLFFGSGTQLSVL.

J is TRBJ1-5 and V is TRBV10-3; D unresolved. Trimming took off 0 bases at V and 7 bases at J, with 10 bases between the two ends. There are 14 residues in the CDR3. Germline-derived CDR1 and CDR2 are ENHRY and SYGVKD. CDR3 DNA sequence: TGTGCCATCAGTGAGTCAGGGAACAGCCAGCCCCAGCATTTT. This sequence encodes CAISESGNSQPQHF.

This clone was recorded a few times. J is TRBJ1-4 and V is TRBV28, with TRBD1 identical over 7 bases. Germline CDR1 is MDHEN and CDR2 is SYDVKM. There are 13 residues in the CDR3. V lost 2 bases, J lost 10 bases, and 4 bases stayed unmatched. In nucleotides, the CDR3 is TGTGCCAGCAGTTTAGGACAGGTTCCAAAACTGTTTTTT. Its protein is CASSLGQVPKLFF.

The J gene is TRBJ1-1, the V gene TRBV28; TRBD1 matches at 8 bases. Germline V lookup: CDR1 MDHEN, CDR2 SYDVKM. Losses at the gene ends were 5 bases for V and 7 bases for J; bases not matched to a gene: 6. The CDR3 totals 13 residues. CDR3 nucleotides: TGTGCCAGCAGTCACGGACAGGGTGATGAAGCTTTCTTT. Translating it yields CASSHGQGDEAFF. Supplemented by reference TRBV28 and TRBJ1-1, the full variable domain reads DVKVTQSSRYLVKRTGEKVFLECVQDMDHENMFWYRQDPGLGLRLIYFSYDVKMKEKGDIPEGYSVSREKKERFSLILESASTNQTSMYLCASSHGQGDEAFFGQGTRLTVV.

This clone was counted only a few times. The V and J genes are TRBV28 and TRBJ1-1; no firm D call. Trimming stripped 3 bases from V and 9 bases from J, with 8 bases between. CDR3 length: 11 residues. Germline V gene lookup returns CDR1 MDHEN and CDR2 SYDVKM. The chain's CDR3 is CASSLQGKAFF. CDR3 nucleotides: TGTGCCAGCAGTTTGCAAGGGAAAGCTTTCTTT.

This clone showed up just a few times. The rearrangement links TRBV5-4 to TRBJ2-6; D is tentatively TRBD1 or TRBD2 (5 bases each). The V end was cut by 4 bases, the J end by 3 bases, with 11 bases between. The CDR3 covers 15 residues. Germline assignment: CDR1 SGHNT and CDR2 YYREEE (reference sequence). DNA for the CDR3: TGTGCCAGCAGCCGTTGGGGGAGTGGGGCCAACGTCCTGACTTTC. Protein sequence: CASSRWGSGANVLTF.

The chain uses TRBV5-4 and TRBJ1-1; TRBD1 is a possible D gene (6 bases). The CDR3 loop spans 17 amino acids. Germline V gene sequence: CDR1 SGHNT, CDR2 YYREEE (reference sequence). The germline V and J ends were trimmed by 3 bases and 5 bases, with 23 bases remaining between them. CDR3 in DNA: TGTGCCAGCAGCTCTCCCGGGACACCTACCCGAGGTACTGAAGCTTTCTTT. Amino acid sequence: CASSSPGTPTRGTEAFF.

The rearrangement uses TRBV7-6 and TRBJ2-2, with 12 bases lining up with TRBD2. J lost 3 bases, V lost 1 base, and 6 bases had no gene match. This CDR3 is 18 amino acids long. Per germline, CDR1 SGHVS and CDR2 FNYEAQ. The CDR3 sequence: CASSLEASGGAYTGELFF. The CDR3 DNA reads TGTGCCAGCAGCTTAGAAGCTAGCGGGGGGGCCTACACCGGGGAGCTGTTTTTT.

The J gene is TRBJ2-3, the V gene TRBV7-6; tentative D call: TRBD1 (5 bases). CDR3 length equals 13 residues. Germline assignment: CDR1 SGHVS and CDR2 FNYEAQ. V lost 0 bases and J 8 bases, leaving 9 bases between the germline ends. The CDR3 protein is CASSLALDSTQYF. The CDR3 bases are TGTGCCAGCAGCTTAGCGCTCGACAGTACGCAGTATTTT.

This clone was counted between two and nine times. The gene calls are TRBV19 and TRBJ1-5; no clear D gene. The germline V gene encodes CDR1 LNHDA and CDR2 SQIVND (reference sequence). The CDR3 has 14 amino acids. V dropped 5 bases and J dropped 2 bases, with 10 bases sitting between them. CDR3 sequence: CASSPLEGNQPQHF. CDR3 DNA sequence: TGTGCCAGTAGTCCACTTGAAGGCAATCAGCCCCAGCATTTT.

This clone was picked up a small number of times. The chain has TRBV5-1 and TRBJ2-3, with 7 bases matching TRBD2. V trimming: 6 bases; J trimming: 0 bases; junction bases outside the gene matches: 13. This CDR3 is built from 17 residues. Germline V gene data show CDR1 as SGHRS and CDR2 as YFSETQ. The CDR3 here is CASTSWSSGSSTDTQYF. The DNA for the CDR3 is TGCGCCAGCACCTCCTGGTCTAGCGGATCTAGCACAGATACGCAGTATTTT.

This sequence joins TRBV2 and TRBJ1-5, with D hard to call. Germline V CDR1 and CDR2: SNHLY, FYNNEI. Trimming cost V 8 bases and J 3 bases, with 17 bases left between them. This CDR3 region has 15 residues. The CDR3, as DNA: TGTGCCAGCGGGTTGGACTTAACTTTCAATCAGCCCCAGCATTTT. This codes for CASGLDLTFNQPQHF.

This clone was seen once. The chain recombines TRBV6-5 with TRBJ1-2, with TRBD1 identical over 7 bases. The trim removed 0 bases at V and 3 bases at J, leaving 4 bases unmatched. Germline lookup yields CDR1 MNHEY and CDR2 SVGAGI. The CDR3 has 15 amino acids. The CDR3 spells CASSYSYRGDYGYTF. The CDR3 DNA reads as TGTGCCAGCAGTTACTCTTACAGGGGAGACTATGGCTACACCTTC.

The chain links TRBV27 to TRBJ2-2; either TRBD1 or TRBD2 may supply D (6 bases each). CDR3 size: 16 residues. In germline, CDR1 is MNHEY, CDR2 SMNVEV (reference sequence). V shed 5 bases and J shed 8 bases, with 21 bases lying between them. The CDR3 loop reads CASSRKGTQQGGELFF. CDR3 DNA sequence: TGTGCCAGCAGTAGGAAGGGGACTCAACAGGGTGGGGAGCTGTTTTTT.

This rearrangement joins TRBV7-9 to TRBJ1-6, with a weak D call TRBD1 (5 bases). The CDR3 runs to 14 residues. Germline assignment: CDR1 SEHNR and CDR2 FQNEAQ (reference sequence). V shed 5 bases and J shed 9 bases, with 14 bases lying between them. In DNA form, the CDR3 reads TGTGCCAGCAGCCCCCGGGACTCCTCTTCACCCCTCCACTTT. Amino acids: CASSPRDSSSPLHF.

V and J are TRBV5-5 and TRBJ2-2; 7 bases map to TRBD1. The V gene end was trimmed by 4 bases and the J gene end by 2 bases; junction bases not matched to a gene: 5. In germline, CDR1 is SGHKS, CDR2 YYEKEE (reference sequence). There are 15 residues in the CDR3. CDR3 nucleotides: TGTGCCAGCAGCCTACAGGGGTTTAACACCGGGGAGCTGTTTTTT. It translates to CASSLQGFNTGELFF.

The V and J genes are TRBV18 and TRBJ1-3, with D tentatively TRBD1 (6 bases). The CDR3 contains 14 residues. With 0 bases removed from V and 4 bases from J, the gap between germline ends came to 7 bases. Germline loops: CDR1 KGHSH, CDR2 LQKENI. The CDR3 bases are TGTGCCAGCTCACCACCCGGGACAGGAAACACCATATATTTT. Protein sequence: CASSPPGTGNTIYF.

The chain couples TRBV7-9 to TRBJ1-2, with TRBD1 matching 7 bases. The CDR3 length is 15 residues. The germline CDR1 and CDR2 sequences are SEHNR and FQNEAQ (reference sequence). V shed 3 bases, J shed 5 bases, and the junction held 9 bases outside the gene matches. The DNA of the CDR3 is TGTGCCAGCAGCTTGACAGGGACGAGGGTTTATGGCTACACCTTC. It is translated as CASSLTGTRVYGYTF. The full variable domain, in which reference TRBV7-9 and TRBJ1-2 provide the parts outside the CDR3, is DTGVSQNPRHKITKRGQNVTFRCDPISEHNRLYWYRQTLGQGPEFLTYFQNEAQLEKSRLLSDRFSAERPKGSFSTLEIQRTEQGDSAMYLCASSLTGTRVYGYTFGSGTRLTVV.

The chain links TRBV6-5 to TRBJ1-4; no clear D. V shed 5 bases and J shed 4 bases, with 8 bases lying between them. Germline CDR1 MNHEY, CDR2 SVGAGI. The CDR3 loop spans 13 amino acids. CDR3 residues: CASSPGFNEKLFF. The CDR3 DNA reads as TGTGCCAGCAGTCCGGGCTTTAATGAAAAACTGTTTTTT.

This clone was picked up a small number of times. The rearrangement joins TRBV4-1 to TRBJ2-4, with D perhaps matching TRBD2 (5 bases). Germline V gives CDR1 MGHRA, CDR2 YSYEKL. The V end was cut by 4 bases, the J end by 0 bases, with 13 bases between. The CDR3 loop spans 16 amino acids. The CDR3 reads CASSPPGSLAKNIQYF. The CDR3 DNA reads as TGCGCCAGCAGCCCCCCGGGAAGCTTAGCCAAAAACATTCAGTACTTC.

The rearrangement links TRBV7-3 to TRBJ1-6; D is ambiguous. This CDR3 is built from 13 residues. Looked up from germline, CDR1 is SGHTA and CDR2 is FQGTGA. Trimming removed 2 bases at V and 7 bases at J, with 6 bases between. The CDR3 loop is CASSLEGNSPLHF. The CDR3 nucleotides read TGTGCCAGCAGCTTAGAAGGGAATTCACCCCTCCACTTT.

The rearrangement uses TRBV7-9 and TRBJ1-4; D not certain. The CDR3 consists of 14 residues. Germline V gene data show CDR1 as SEHNR and CDR2 as FQNEAQ (reference sequence). V was pared by 4 bases and J by 7 bases, with 13 bases between. The CDR3 protein is CASSSSGIGEKLFF. The CDR3 DNA sequence: TGTGCCAGCAGCTCCTCGGGGATCGGTGAAAAACTGTTTTTT.

V is TRBV7-9 and J is TRBJ2-2; D possibly matches TRBD1 or TRBD2 (5 bases each). Germline assignment: CDR1 SEHNR and CDR2 FQNEAQ (reference sequence). The V gene lost 3 bases and the J gene lost 6 bases, with 11 bases spanning the gap. CDR3 length equals 14 residues. The CDR3 bases are TGTGCCAGCAGCTTCATCGGGGACGCCGGGGAGCTGTTTTTT. It yields the protein CASSFIGDAGELFF.

This chain joins TRBV7-2 and TRBJ2-3; tentatively, D is TRBD2 (6 bases). Germline lookup yields CDR1 SGHTA and CDR2 FQGNSA. With 8 bases removed from V and 8 bases from J, the gap between germline ends came to 17 bases. The CDR3 extends over 13 amino acids. CDR3 coding DNA: TGTGCCAGCGGCAAGGAGGGGTCACGTACGCAGTATTTT. As protein: CASGKEGSRTQYF.

This clone was detected a few times. The V and J genes are TRBV28 and TRBJ2-3; 8 bases line up with TRBD2. This CDR3 region has 15 residues. Germline CDR1 and CDR2: MDHEN and SYDVKM. Unmatched junction bases numbered 5, after V lost 3 bases and J lost 3 bases. CDR3 nucleotides: TGTGCCAGCAGTTTGCCCGGGGGGGGGACAGATACGCAGTATTTT. This gives the protein CASSLPGGGTDTQYF.

A single count supports this clone. This sample also contains other DNA sequences that code for the same CDR3. The V and J genes are TRBV2 and TRBJ2-7; no firm D call. Germline loops: CDR1 SNHLY, CDR2 FYNNEI. V was shortened by 1 base and J by 3 bases, with 1 base between the two germline ends. The CDR3 is 11 amino acids. The CDR3 bases are TGTGCCAGCAGTGAAGGCTACGAGCAGTACTTC. Its translation: CASSEGYEQYF. The complete variable domain, with remaining parts taken from reference TRBV2 and TRBJ2-7, reads EPEVTQTPSHQVTQMGQEVILRCVPISNHLYFYWYRQILGQKVEFLVSFYNNEISEKSEIFDDQFSVERPDGSNFTLKIRSTKLEDSAMYFCASSEGYEQYFGPGTRLTVT.

The V call is TRBV23-1, the J call TRBJ2-3; 12 bases are a match to TRBD2. TRBV23-1 is known as an ORF, though its function is uncertain. The CDR3 is 15 residues long. Trimming took 3 bases from V and 8 from J; bases not matched to a gene: 6. Here the CDR3 DNA reads TGCGCCAGCAGTCACCTAGCGGGGGGGCCAGGTACGCAGTATTTT. The encoded protein is CASSHLAGGPGTQYF.

The table lists this clone with a count of one. The chain uses TRBV28 and TRBJ1-5, with 11 nucleotides matching TRBD1. This CDR3 comprises 14 residues. V dropped 10 bases and J dropped 8; count of bases not matched to a gene: 10. CDR1 and CDR2 (germline): MDHEN, SYDVKM. This CDR3 reads CATAGTGGRKPQHF. As DNA, the CDR3 is TGTGCCACCGCCGGGACAGGGGGAAGGAAGCCCCAGCATTTT.